The present T cell receptor beta chain was sequenced within a study of blood T cell repertoires in COVID-19. At the level of the study: The United States, Italy and Spain were the sources of the acute and convalescent COVID-19 samples. PBMCs, B-cell-depleted T cells, or T cells provided the cDNA or gDNA that made up the material.

This clone was observed a handful of times. In the authors' methods: Amplification of reference gene primers provided the estimated nucleated cell counts. The method was immunoSEQ multiplex PCR; TCRdb's version includes in-frame clones alone and lacks a portion of them. V and J calls and clone size are copied from that table; D and trimming were computed from the DNA. Of around 320,000 clones in the sample, approximately 90% are singletons; the top ten hold roughly 2%. This receptor was obtained from a man aged 18 to 29 with active or convalescent COVID-19. Sequenced input: peripheral blood.

The CDR3 region is CASSYSEENQPQHF. CDR3 sequence (DNA): TGTGCCAGCAGTTACTCTGAGGAAAACCAGCCCCAGCATTTT. This chain links TRBV6-2 or TRBV6-3 with TRBJ1-5; D not certain. Trimming left V 0 bases short and J 7 bases short, with 10 bases between. The length of the CDR3 is 14 residues. CDR1 and CDR2 from the germline V gene are MNHEY and SVGEGT.